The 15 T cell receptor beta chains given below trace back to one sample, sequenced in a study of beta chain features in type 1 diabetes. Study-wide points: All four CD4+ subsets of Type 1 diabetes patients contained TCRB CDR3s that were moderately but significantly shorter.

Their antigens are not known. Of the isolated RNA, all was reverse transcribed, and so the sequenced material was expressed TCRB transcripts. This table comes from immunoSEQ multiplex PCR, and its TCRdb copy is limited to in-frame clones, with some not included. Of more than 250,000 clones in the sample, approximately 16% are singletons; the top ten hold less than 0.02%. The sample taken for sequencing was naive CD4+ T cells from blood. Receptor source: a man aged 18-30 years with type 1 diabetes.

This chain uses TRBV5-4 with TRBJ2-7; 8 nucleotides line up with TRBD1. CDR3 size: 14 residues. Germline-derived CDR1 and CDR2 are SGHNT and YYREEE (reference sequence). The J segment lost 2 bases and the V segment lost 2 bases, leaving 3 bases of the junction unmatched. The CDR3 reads CASSFPGQAYEQYF. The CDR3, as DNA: TGTGCCAGCAGCTTTCCGGGACAGGCCTACGAGCAGTACTTC.

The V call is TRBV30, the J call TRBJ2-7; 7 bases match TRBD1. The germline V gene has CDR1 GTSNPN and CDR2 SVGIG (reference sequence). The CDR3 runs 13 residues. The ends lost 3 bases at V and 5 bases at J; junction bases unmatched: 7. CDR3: CAWSRQGNDEQYF. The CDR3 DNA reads TGTGCCTGGAGCCGACAGGGAAATGACGAGCAGTACTTC. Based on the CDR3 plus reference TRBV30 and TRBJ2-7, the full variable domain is SQTIHQWPATLVQPVGSPLSLECTVEGTSNPNLYWYRQAAGRGLQLLFYSVGIGQISSEVPQNLSASRPQDRQFILSSKKLLLSDSGFYLCAWSRQGNDEQYFGPGTRLTVT.

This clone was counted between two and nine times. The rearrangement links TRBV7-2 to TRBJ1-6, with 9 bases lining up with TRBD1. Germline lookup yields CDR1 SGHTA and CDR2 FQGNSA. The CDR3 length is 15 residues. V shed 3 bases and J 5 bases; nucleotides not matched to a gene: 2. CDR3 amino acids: CASSFTGGNNSPLHF. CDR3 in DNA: TGTGCCAGCAGCTTTACAGGGGGCAATAATTCACCCCTCCACTTT.

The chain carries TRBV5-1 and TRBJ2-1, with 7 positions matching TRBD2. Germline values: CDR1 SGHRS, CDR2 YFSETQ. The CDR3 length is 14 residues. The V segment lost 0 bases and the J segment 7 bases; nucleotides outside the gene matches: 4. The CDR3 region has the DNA TGCGCCAGCAGCTTGGGGGTTAGCGGGAATGAGCAGTTCTTC. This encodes CASSLGVSGNEQFF. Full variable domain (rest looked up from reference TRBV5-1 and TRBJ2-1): KAGVTQTPRYLIKTRGQQVTLSCSPISGHRSVSWYQQTPGQGLQFLFEYFSETQRNKGNFPGRFSGRQFSNSRSEMNVSTLELGDSALYLCASSLGVSGNEQFFGPGTRLTVL.

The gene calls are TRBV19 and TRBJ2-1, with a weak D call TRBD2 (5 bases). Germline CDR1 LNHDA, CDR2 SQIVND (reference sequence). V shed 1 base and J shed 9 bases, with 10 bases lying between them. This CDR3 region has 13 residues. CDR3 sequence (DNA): TGTGCCAGTAGTATAGGGGAAAGCGGTGAGCAGTTCTTC. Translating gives CASSIGESGEQFF.

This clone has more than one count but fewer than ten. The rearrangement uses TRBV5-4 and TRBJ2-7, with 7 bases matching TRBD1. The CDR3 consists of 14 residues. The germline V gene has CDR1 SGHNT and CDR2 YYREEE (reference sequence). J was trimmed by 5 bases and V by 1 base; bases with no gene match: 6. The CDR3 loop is CASSLLQGTDEQYF. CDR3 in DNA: TGTGCCAGCAGCTTGTTACAGGGGACGGACGAGCAGTACTTC.

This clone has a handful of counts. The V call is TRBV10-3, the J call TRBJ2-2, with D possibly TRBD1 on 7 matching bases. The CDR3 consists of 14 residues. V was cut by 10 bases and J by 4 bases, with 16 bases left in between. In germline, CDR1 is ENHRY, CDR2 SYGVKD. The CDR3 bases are TGTGCCACCGAAAACCAGGGGGGCACCGGGGAGCTGTTTTTT. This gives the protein CATENQGGTGELFF.

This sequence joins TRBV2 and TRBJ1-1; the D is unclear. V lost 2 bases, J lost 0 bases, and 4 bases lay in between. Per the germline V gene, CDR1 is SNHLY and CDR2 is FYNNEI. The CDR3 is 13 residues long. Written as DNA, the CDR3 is TGTGCCAGCAGTGAACATCTGAACACTGAAGCTTTCTTT. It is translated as CASSEHLNTEAFF.

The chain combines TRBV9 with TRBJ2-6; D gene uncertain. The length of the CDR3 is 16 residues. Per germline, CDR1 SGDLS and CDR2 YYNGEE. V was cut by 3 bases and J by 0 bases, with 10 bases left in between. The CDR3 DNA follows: TGTGCCAGCAGCGCGTTCCGGGTCTCTGGGGCCAACGTCCTGACTTTC. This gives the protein CASSAFRVSGANVLTF.

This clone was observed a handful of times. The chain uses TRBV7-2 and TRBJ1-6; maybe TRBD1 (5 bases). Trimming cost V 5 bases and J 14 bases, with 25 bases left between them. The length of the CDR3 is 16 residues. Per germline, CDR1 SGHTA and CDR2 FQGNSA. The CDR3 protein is CASSTSPTASSKSLHF. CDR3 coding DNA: TGTGCCAGCAGCACTTCCCCGACAGCCAGTAGTAAGTCCCTCCACTTT.

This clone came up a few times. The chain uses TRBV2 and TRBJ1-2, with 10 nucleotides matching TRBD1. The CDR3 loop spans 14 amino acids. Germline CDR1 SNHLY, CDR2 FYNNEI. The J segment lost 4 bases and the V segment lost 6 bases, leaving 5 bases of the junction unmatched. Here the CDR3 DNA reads TGTGCCAGCAGGGGGGACAGGGGAAGCTATGGCTACACCTTC. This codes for CASRGDRGSYGYTF.

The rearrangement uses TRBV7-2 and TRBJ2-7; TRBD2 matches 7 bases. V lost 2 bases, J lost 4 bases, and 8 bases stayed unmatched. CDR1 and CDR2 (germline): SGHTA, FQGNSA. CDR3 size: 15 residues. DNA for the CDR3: TGTGCCAGCAGCTTAATTCGAAGCGGGGAGTACGAGCAGTACTTC. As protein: CASSLIRSGEYEQYF.

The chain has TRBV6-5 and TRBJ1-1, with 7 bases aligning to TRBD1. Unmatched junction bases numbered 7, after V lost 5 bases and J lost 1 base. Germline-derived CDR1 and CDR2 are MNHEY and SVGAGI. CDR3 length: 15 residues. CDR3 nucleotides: TGTGCCAGCAGTCTACAGGGGCAGGAGAACACTGAAGCTTTCTTT. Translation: CASSLQGQENTEAFF.

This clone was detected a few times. CDR3 sequence reads: CASSRAGGYYEQYF. The CDR3 DNA sequence: TGTGCCAGCAGCAGGGCAGGGGGATACTACGAGCAGTACTTC. The chain uses TRBV11-1 and TRBJ2-7; 7 bases align to TRBD1. CDR3 length equals 14 residues. V lost 5 bases and J lost 3; bases outside the gene matches: 7. Germline loops: CDR1 SGHAT, CDR2 FQDESV (reference sequence).

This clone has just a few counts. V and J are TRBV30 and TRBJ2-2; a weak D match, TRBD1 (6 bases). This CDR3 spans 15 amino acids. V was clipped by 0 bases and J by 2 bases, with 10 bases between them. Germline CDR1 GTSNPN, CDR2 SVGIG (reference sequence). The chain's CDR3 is CAWSVGTLNTGELFF. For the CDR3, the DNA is TGTGCCTGGAGTGTAGGGACATTAAACACCGGGGAGCTGTTTTTT.